This T cell receptor beta chain was sequenced in a study of blood T cell repertoires in COVID-19 (TCRdb year 2020). Concerning the study at large: Samples from collaborators originated in the United States, Italy and Spain and spanned both the acute and convalescent phases of COVID-19. The material from the prospective study consisted of cDNA or gDNA derived from T cells, B-cell-depleted T cells, or PBMCs. Deeply sampled blood TCRbeta repertoires from subjects exposed to, actively infected with, or recovered from COVID-19 were included in the dataset. The repertoires were made available in a free public database intended to serve as a resource for research on the immune response to SARS-CoV-2. The samples were drawn from two sources: the first 160 participants of the ongoing ImmuneRACE study, and 950 to 1,500 subjects contributed by 6 global collaborators. Sample metadata almost always included a de-identified subject ID, COVID-19 status, age in years and sex. Where HLA class I and class II types were available, the types were taken from metadata supplied by the sample provider, not from assay-based typing. The research as a whole found: How much clinical and demographic metadata was included differed by source and by participant, and the metadata was provided uncurated.

CDR1 is given as MNHEY and CDR2 as SMNVEV, both from the germline V gene (reference sequence). The CDR3 covers 14 residues, taking in both the cysteine and the phenylalanine. Of the read, only the CDR3 DNA is kept; its 42 bases are in frame from base 1. At the junction V is shortened by 6 bases and J by 5 bases; bases outside the gene matches: 4. The immunoSEQ Assay, a bias-controlled multiplex PCR, was used to amplify TCRbeta CDR3 regions from genomic DNA. The authors' analysis ran thus. Within the assay, amplification of reference gene primers was used to estimate how many nucleated cells each sample contained. To quantify the absolute abundance of each unique TCRbeta CDR3 rearrangement, sequence reads were collapsed and filtered. For each sample, productive Simpson clonality was calculated as the square root of Simpson's diversity index over productive rearrangements. The table was pulled from immuneACCESS by TCRdb, which kept in-frame rearrangements only. Such tables lose some clones; where checked, under half of the loss comes from unresolved V genes, and the rest has no known cause. The V and J calls and clone size come from that table; D and trimming were worked out from the DNA. The sample table records 170,000 or so clones; 70% to 90% of these occur just once. The ten largest clones represent 2.7% of the sample.

Each collaborating institution followed its own protocols to collect whole blood in K2EDTA tubes. For TCRbeta analysis, collaborators shipped samples as frozen whole blood, isolated PBMCs, or DNA extracted from either of those sample types. A note on this clone: Which antigen it targets is not known. No much larger clone exists at a distance of one base, and base qualities are not known.

Source material: peripheral blood. The chain couples TRBV27 to TRBJ1-2, with 12 central nucleotides matching TRBD1. The sequence derives from a man aged 35-49 years with active or convalescent COVID-19. The nucleotides read TGTGCCAGCAGGAGGGGACAGGGGGCTTATGGCTACACCTTC. The translation is CASRRGQGAYGYTF.